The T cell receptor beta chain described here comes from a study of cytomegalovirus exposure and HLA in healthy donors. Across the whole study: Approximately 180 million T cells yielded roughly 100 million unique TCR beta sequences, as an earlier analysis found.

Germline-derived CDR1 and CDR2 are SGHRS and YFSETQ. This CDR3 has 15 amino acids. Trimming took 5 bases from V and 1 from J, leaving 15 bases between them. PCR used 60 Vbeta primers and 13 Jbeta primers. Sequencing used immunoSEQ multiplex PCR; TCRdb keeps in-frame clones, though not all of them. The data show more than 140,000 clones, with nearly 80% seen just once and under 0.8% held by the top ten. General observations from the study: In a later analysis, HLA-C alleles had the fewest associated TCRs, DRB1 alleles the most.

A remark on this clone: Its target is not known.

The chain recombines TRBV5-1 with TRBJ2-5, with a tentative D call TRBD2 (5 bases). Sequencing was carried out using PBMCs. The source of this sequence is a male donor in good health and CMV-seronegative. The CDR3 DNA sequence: TGCGCCAGCAGTCGCTCCCCGGGGATCCAAGAGACCCAGTACTTC. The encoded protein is CASSRSPGIQETQYF.